This TCR beta chain was identified during a study of T cells after somatic rescue of genetic block. V dropped 2 bases and J dropped 0; count of bases not matched to a gene: 8. This CDR3 is built from 19 residues. CDR1 and CDR2 (germline): LNHNV, YYDKDF (reference sequence). Profiled with immunoSEQ multiplex PCR; TCRdb holds only in-frame clones, not every one. In the table there are roughly 70,000 clones, around 90% of which are singletons. This clone was detected only once. The sample taken for sequencing was peripheral blood mononuclear cells (PBMCs). This TCR derives from a man aged 40-55 years. V and J are TRBV15 and TRBJ2-1; TRBD2 agrees at 12 bases. The CDR3 DNA reads as TGTGCCACCAGCAGATACCTTGGACTAGCGGGACCCTCCTACAATGAGCAGTTCTTC. It encodes CATSRYLGLAGPSYNEQFF.